Each of the 19 T cell receptor beta chains below was sequenced from the same sample in a study of early T cells in non-severe SARS-CoV-2 infection. TCRdb re-called the 5' RACE reads with MiXCR, one entry per CDR3 protein. The sample carries 60,000 or so distinct CDR3 sequences, around 14% recorded once. The sequences come from whole blood, collected at baseline. The origin of the receptors is an adult who was a healthcare worker with PCR-confirmed SARS-CoV-2 infection or an uninfected control (not recorded which).

This clonotype appeared once. This chain uses TRBV4-1 with TRBJ1-3; D call uncertain. The CDR3 contains 15 residues. The V gene's germline CDR1 is MGHRA and CDR2 YSYEKL. Trimming left V 1 base short and J 2 bases short, with 9 bases between. This chain's CDR3 is CASSQGENAGNTIYF. CDR3 sequence (DNA): TGCGCCAGCAGCCAAGGAGAAAACGCTGGAAACACCATATATTTT.

This clonotype was seen only a few times. This chain connects TRBV20-1 to TRBJ2-4; D not certain. Trimming took 6 bases from V and 1 from J, leaving 16 bases between them. CDR3 size: 15 residues. The germline V gene has CDR1 DFQATT and CDR2 SNEGSKA (reference sequence). CDR3: CSAPGPQRAKNIQYF. The CDR3 region has the DNA TGCAGTGCGCCGGGCCCCCAGAGGGCCAAAAACATTCAGTACTTC.

This clonotype was seen a few times. The chain couples TRBV12-3 or TRBV12-4 to TRBJ1-6; D may be TRBD1 (5 bases). This CDR3 contains 15 residues. V gave up 3 bases and J gave up 7 bases, with 13 bases separating them. In DNA form, the CDR3 reads TGTGCCAGCAGTTTTCGCAGGGAAGAAAATTCACCCCTCCACTTT. The encoded protein is CASSFRREENSPLHF.

This clonotype was seen only a few times. This chain uses TRBV3-1 with TRBJ2-1, with a weak D call TRBD1 (5 bases). V lost 1 base to trimming and J lost 9 bases, with 13 bases between them. Germline CDR1 is LGHDT and CDR2 is YNNKEL (reference sequence). The CDR3 is made up of 14 amino acids. CDR3 residues: CASSQGGSQGEQFF. The CDR3 nucleotides are TGTGCCAGCAGCCAAGGCGGCTCCCAGGGTGAGCAGTTCTTC.

V and J are TRBV4-1 and TRBJ2-1; 15 bases map to TRBD2. This CDR3 has 17 amino acids. V shed 2 bases, J shed 7 bases, and the junction held 6 bases outside the gene matches. Germline V lookup: CDR1 MGHRA, CDR2 YSYEKL. CDR3 sequence reads: CASSQRTSGGALNEQFF. CDR3 DNA sequence: TGCGCCAGCAGCCAACGGACTAGCGGGGGGGCTTTGAATGAGCAGTTCTTC.

This clonotype was recorded many times. The V gene is TRBV20-1, the J gene TRBJ1-1; D gene uncertain. The germline CDR1 and CDR2 sequences are DFQATT and SNEGSKA (reference sequence). The V and J ends lost 3 bases and 1 base respectively, with 6 bases between them. The CDR3 length is 12 residues. CDR3 sequence: CSARFQNTEAFF. In DNA form, the CDR3 reads TGCAGTGCTAGGTTCCAGAACACTGAAGCTTTCTTT.

This chain's CDR3 is CSARGRGTAYEQYF. CDR3 in DNA: TGCAGTGCTAGGGGGAGGGGTACCGCCTACGAGCAGTACTTC. The genes are TRBV20-1 and TRBJ2-7, with 7 bases matching TRBD2. The CDR3 has 14 amino acids. V shed 3 bases, J shed 2 bases, and the junction held 7 bases outside the gene matches. Per germline, CDR1 DFQATT and CDR2 SNEGSKA (reference sequence).

This clonotype occurred a few times. J is TRBJ2-4 and V is TRBV11-2; perhaps TRBD2 as D (5 bases). This CDR3 region has 16 residues. V lost 7 bases, J lost 0 bases, and 16 bases lay in between. Germline CDR1 is SGHAT and CDR2 is FQNNGV. The CDR3 DNA follows: TGTGCCAGCAACCCGTTCCGCGGGTTAGCCAAAAACATTCAGTACTTC. As protein: CASNPFRGLAKNIQYF.

Only a few counts were recorded for this clonotype. The J gene is TRBJ2-3, the V gene TRBV5-1; maybe TRBD2 (6 bases). Between the trimmed V and J ends, which lost 6 bases and 2 bases, there was a span of 16 bases. This CDR3 region has 15 residues. CDR1 and CDR2 from the germline V gene are SGHRS and YFSETQ. The CDR3 nucleotides are TGCGCCAGCATAGCGGACGGGGCTTCCACAGATACGCAGTATTTT. Protein: CASIADGASTDTQYF.

The genes are TRBV6-5 and TRBJ2-3, with a weak D call TRBD2 (6 bases). Germline CDR1 is MNHEY and CDR2 is SVGAGI. The CDR3 runs 15 residues. V was trimmed by 2 bases and J by 1 base, leaving 10 bases between them. The chain's CDR3 is CASSYERARTDTQYF. The DNA for the CDR3 is TGTGCCAGCAGTTACGAGCGGGCCCGCACAGATACGCAGTATTTT.

This clonotype was found many times. V gene TRBV2 combines with J gene TRBJ2-3; 11 nucleotides agree with TRBD2. Germline assignment: CDR1 SNHLY and CDR2 FYNNEI. This CDR3 comprises 15 residues. V lost 6 bases, J lost 2 bases, and 4 bases stayed unmatched. This chain's CDR3 is CASRTSGATTDTQYF. CDR3 DNA sequence: TGTGCCAGCAGGACTAGCGGGGCAACCACAGATACGCAGTATTTT.

This clonotype was recorded a few times. The chain recombines TRBV6-5 with TRBJ2-7; 7 positions match TRBD2. V was clipped by 4 bases and J by 3 bases; unmatched bases: 6. Germline-derived CDR1 and CDR2 are MNHEY and SVGAGI. The CDR3 is 14 residues long. The DNA of the CDR3 is TGTGCCAGCAGTTTCACCCGGGACTACTACGAGCAGTACTTC. It encodes CASSFTRDYYEQYF.

This clonotype has more than one count but fewer than ten. The V gene is TRBV20-1, the J gene TRBJ2-5; 12 positions match TRBD2. CDR3 length: 15 amino acids. Germline CDR1 DFQATT, CDR2 SNEGSKA (reference sequence). V trimming: 3 bases; J trimming: 4 bases; junction bases outside the gene matches: 6. The CDR3 is CSARASSGRGETQYF. The CDR3 nucleotides read TGCAGTGCTAGGGCCTCTAGCGGGAGGGGAGAGACCCAGTACTTC.

This clonotype was recorded a few times. The rearrangement links TRBV5-1 to TRBJ1-1; TRBD1 might be the D (6 bases). The germline V gene has CDR1 SGHRS and CDR2 YFSETQ. V lost 2 bases and J 1 base, leaving 9 bases between the germline ends. CDR3 length: 14 amino acids. CDR3: CASSLQGWNTEAFF. CDR3 sequence (DNA): TGCGCCAGCAGCTTACAGGGCTGGAACACTGAAGCTTTCTTT.

This clonotype occurred many times. CDR3 DNA: TGTGCCAGCAGTTTTTTACAGGGGGCGGGAGAGACCCAGTACTTC. This encodes CASSFLQGAGETQYF. V usage is TRBV28 and J usage is TRBJ2-5, with 9 bases matching TRBD1. V lost 3 bases and J lost 4; bases outside the gene matches: 6. The CDR3 is 15 amino acids. CDR1 and CDR2 (germline): MDHEN, SYDVKM.

There are many counts of this clonotype. The CDR3 protein is CASSQGRMGPYEQYF. CDR3 sequence (DNA): TGTGCCAGCAGCCAGGGTCGGATGGGACCCTACGAGCAGTACTTC. V is TRBV7-8 and J is TRBJ2-7; D is possibly TRBD1 or TRBD2 (5 bases each). This CDR3 region has 15 residues. Germline loops: CDR1 SGHVS, CDR2 FQNEAQ. V was pared by 5 bases and J by 2 bases, with 16 bases between.

A few counts support this clonotype. This chain links TRBV9 with TRBJ1-1; maybe TRBD1 (5 bases). The CDR3 is made up of 12 amino acids. Germline V CDR1 and CDR2: SGDLS, YYNGEE. V lost 4 bases and J lost 6, with 10 bases in between. For the CDR3, the DNA is TGTGCCAGCAGCTCCCGGGGGGCTGAAGCTTTCTTT. Protein: CASSSRGAEAFF.

This clonotype was observed a handful of times. This rearrangement joins TRBV6-2 or TRBV6-3 to TRBJ2-1; D is ambiguous. Germline V gene sequence: CDR1 MNHEY, CDR2 SVGEGT. This CDR3 is built from 12 residues. With 2 bases removed from V and 8 bases from J, the gap between germline ends came to 7 bases. For the CDR3, the DNA is TGTGCCAGCAGTTACGGTTTCTATGAGCAGTTCTTC. Translation gives CASSYGFYEQFF.

The chain couples TRBV2 to TRBJ2-5; D may be TRBD1 (6 bases). CDR3 length: 13 residues. Trimming cost V 8 bases and J 1 base, with 11 bases left between them. The germline CDR1 and CDR2 sequences are SNHLY and FYNNEI. The CDR3 sequence: CASPTGSQETQYF. CDR3 nucleotide sequence: TGTGCCAGCCCTACAGGGTCCCAAGAGACCCAGTACTTC.